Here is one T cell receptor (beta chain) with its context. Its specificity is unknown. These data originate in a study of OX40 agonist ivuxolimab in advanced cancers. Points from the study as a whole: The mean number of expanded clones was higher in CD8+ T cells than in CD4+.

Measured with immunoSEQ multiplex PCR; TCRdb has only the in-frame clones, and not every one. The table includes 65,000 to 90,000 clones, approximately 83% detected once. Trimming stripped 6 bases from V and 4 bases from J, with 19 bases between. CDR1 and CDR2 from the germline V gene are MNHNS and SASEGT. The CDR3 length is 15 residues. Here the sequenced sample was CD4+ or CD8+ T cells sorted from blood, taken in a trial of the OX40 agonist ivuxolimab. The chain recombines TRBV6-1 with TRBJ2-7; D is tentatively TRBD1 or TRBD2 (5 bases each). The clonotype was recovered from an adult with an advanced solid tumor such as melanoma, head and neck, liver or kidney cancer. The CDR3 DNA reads TGTGCCAGCAGCCGGGACCATAGTGATGGGTACGAGCAGTACTTC. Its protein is CASSRDHSDGYEQYF.